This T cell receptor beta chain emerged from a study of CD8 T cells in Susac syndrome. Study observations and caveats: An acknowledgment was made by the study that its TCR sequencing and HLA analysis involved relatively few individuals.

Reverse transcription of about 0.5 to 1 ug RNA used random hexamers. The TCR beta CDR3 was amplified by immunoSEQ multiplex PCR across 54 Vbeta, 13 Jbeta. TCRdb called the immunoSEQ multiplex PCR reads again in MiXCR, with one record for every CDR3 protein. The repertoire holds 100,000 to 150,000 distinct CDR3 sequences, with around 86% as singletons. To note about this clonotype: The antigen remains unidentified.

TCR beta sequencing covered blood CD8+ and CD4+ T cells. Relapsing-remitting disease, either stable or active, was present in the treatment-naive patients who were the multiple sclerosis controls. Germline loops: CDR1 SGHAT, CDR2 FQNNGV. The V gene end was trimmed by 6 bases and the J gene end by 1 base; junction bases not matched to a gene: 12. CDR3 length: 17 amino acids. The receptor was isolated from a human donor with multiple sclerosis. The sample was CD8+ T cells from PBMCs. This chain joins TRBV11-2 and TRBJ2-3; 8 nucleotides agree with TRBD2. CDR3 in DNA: TGTGCCAGCAGACCCTTACAGCGGGGGAGTGGCACAGATACGCAGTATTTT. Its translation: CASRPLQRGSGTDTQYF.